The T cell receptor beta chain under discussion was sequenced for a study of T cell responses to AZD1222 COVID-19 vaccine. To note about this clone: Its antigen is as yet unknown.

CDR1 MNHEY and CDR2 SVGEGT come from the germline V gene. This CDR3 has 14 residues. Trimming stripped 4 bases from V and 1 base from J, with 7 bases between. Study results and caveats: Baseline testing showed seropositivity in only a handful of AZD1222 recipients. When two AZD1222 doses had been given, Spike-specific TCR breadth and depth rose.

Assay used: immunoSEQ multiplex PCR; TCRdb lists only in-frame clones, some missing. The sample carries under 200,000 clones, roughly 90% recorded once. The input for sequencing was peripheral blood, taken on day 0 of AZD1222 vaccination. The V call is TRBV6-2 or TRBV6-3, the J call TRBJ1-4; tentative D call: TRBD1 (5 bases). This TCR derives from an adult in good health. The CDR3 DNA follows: TGTGCCAGCAGTTTAAGGGGAACTAATGAAAAACTGTTTTTT. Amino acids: CASSLRGTNEKLFF.